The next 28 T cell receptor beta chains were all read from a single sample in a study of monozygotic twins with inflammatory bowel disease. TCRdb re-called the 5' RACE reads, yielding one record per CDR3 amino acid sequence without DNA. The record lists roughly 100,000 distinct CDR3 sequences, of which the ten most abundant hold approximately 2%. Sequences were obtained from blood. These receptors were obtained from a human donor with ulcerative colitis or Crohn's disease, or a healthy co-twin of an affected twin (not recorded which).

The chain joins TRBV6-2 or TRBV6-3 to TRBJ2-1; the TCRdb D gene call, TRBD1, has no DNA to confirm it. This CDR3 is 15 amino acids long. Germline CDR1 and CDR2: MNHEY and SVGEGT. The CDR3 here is CASRRPGQGPKEQFF.

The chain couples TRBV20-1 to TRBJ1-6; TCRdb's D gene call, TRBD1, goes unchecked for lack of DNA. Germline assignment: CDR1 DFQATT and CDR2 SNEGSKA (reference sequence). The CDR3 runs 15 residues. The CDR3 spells CSASLTGAGNSPLHF.

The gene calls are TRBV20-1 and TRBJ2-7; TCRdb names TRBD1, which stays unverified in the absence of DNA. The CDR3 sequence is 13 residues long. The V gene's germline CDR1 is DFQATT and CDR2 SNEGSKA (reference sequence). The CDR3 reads CSASGISSYEQYF.

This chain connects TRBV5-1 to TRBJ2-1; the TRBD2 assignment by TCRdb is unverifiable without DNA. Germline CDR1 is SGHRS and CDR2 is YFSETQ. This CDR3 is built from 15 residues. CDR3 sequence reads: CASSSGGGAYTWLFF.

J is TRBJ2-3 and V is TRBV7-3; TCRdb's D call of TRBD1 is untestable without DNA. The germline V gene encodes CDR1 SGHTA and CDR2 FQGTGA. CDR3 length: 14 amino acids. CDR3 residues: CASSNLAPGDTQYF.

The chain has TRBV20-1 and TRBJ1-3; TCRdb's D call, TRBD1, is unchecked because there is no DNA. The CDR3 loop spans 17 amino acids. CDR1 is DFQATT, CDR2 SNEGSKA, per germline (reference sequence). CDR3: CSARIPGTGFSGNTIYF.

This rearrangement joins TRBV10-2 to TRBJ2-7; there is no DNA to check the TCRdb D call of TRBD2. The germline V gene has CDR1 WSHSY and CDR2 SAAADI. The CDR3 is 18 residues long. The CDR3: CASTEPGLAGKIPYEQYF.

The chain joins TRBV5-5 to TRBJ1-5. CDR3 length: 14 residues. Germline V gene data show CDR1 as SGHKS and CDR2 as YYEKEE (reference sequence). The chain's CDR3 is CASSLVLSNQPQHF. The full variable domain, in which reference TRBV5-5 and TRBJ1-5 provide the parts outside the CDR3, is DAGVTQSPTHLIKTRGQQVTLRCSPISGHKSVSWYQQVLGQGPQFIFQYYEKEERGRGNFPDRFSARQFPNYSSELNVNALLLGDSALYLCASSLVLSNQPQHFGDGTRLSIL.

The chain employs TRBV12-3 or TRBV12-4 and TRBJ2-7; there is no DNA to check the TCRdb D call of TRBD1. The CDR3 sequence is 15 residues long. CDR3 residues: CASSFEGGGSYEQYF.

CDR3 protein: CSARDPGGSTEAFF. J is TRBJ1-1 and V is TRBV20-1; TCRdb outputs TRBD1, but without DNA this stays unchecked. This CDR3 spans 14 amino acids. Germline loops: CDR1 DFQATT, CDR2 SNEGSKA (reference sequence).

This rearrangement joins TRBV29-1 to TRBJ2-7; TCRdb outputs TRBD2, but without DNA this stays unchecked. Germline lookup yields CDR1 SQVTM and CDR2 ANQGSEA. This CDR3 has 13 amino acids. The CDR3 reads CSVGTSAYYEQYF.

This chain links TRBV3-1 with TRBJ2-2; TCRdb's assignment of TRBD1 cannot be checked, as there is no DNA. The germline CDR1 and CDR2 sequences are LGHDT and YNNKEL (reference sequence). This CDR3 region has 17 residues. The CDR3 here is CASSHPTSDRDTGELFF. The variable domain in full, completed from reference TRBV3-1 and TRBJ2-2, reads DTAVSQTPKYLVTQMGNDKSIKCEQNLGHDTMYWYKQDSKKFLKIMFSYNNKELIINETVPNRFSPKSPDKAHLNLHINSLELGDSAVYFCASSHPTSDRDTGELFFGEGSRLTVL.

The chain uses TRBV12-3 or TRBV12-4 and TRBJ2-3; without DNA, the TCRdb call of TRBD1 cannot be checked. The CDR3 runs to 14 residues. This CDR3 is CASGGDTAPDTQYF.

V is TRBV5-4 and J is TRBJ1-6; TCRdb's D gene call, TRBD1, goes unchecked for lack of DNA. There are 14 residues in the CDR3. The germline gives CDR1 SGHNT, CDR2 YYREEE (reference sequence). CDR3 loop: CASSFPGTYSPLHF.

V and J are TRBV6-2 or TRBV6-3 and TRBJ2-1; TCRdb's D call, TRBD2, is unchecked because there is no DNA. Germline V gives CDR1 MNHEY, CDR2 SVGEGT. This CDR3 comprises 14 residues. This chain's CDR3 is CASRREAGRHEQFF.

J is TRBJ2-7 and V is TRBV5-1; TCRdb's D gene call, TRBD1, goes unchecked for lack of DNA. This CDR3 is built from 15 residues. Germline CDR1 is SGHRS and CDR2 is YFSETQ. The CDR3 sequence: CASSLTNSRGSEQYF.

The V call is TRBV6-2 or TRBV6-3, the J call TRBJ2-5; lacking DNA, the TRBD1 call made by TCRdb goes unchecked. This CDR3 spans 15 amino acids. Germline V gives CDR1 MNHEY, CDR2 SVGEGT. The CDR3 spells CASSYVAGDSSAQYF.

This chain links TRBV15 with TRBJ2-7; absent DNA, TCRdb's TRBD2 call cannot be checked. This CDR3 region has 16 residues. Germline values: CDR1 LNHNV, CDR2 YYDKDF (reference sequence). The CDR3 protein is CATSGVTTGPRNEQYF.

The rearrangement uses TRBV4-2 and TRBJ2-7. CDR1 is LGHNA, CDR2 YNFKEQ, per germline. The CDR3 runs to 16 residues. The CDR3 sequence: CASSQVGAPSLYEQYF.

The CDR3 here is CASSPARSDTQYF. V usage is TRBV7-2 and J usage is TRBJ2-3. The CDR3 is made up of 13 amino acids. CDR1 SGHTA and CDR2 FQGNSA come from the germline V gene.

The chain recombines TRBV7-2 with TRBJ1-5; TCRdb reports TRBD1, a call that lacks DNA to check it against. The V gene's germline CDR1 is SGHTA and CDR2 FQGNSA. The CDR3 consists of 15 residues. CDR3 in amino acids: CASSFSDRYNQPQHF.

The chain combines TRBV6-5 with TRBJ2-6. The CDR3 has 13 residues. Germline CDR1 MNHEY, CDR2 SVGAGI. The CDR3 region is CASKVPGANVLTF.

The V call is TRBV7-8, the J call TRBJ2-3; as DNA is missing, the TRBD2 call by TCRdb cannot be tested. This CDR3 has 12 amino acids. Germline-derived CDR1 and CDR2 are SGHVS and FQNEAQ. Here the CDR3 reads CASSSTSLTQYF.

This chain's CDR3 is CASSARLAGHYEQYF. V gene TRBV4-3 combines with J gene TRBJ2-7; absent DNA, TCRdb's TRBD2 call cannot be checked. The CDR3 has 15 residues. Per the germline V gene, CDR1 is LGHNA and CDR2 is YSLEER.

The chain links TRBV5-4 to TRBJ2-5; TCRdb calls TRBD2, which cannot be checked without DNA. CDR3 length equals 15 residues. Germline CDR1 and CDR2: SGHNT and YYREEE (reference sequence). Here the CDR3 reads CASSFGLSGEETQYF.

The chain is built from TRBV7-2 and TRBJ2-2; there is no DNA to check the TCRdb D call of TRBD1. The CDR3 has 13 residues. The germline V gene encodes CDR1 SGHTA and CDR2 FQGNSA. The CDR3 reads CASSQRGTGELFF.

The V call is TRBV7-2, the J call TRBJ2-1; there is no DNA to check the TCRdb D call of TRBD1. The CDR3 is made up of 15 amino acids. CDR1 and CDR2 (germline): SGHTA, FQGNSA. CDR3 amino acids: CVSSYQGSSYNEQFF.

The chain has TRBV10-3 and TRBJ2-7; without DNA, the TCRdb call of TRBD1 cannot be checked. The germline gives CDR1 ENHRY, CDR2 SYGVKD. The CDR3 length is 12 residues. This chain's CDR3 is CAITPTGNEQYF.